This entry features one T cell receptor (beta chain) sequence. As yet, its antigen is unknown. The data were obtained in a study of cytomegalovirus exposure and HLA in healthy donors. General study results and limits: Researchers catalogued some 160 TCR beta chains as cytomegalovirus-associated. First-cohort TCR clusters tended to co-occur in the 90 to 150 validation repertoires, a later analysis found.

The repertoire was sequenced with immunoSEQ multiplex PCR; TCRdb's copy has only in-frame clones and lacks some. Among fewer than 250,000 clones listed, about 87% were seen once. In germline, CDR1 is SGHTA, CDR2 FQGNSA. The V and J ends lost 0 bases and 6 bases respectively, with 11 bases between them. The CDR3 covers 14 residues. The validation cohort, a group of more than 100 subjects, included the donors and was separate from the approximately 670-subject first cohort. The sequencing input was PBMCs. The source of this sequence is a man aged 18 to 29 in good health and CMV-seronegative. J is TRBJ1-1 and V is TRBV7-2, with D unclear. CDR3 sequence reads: CASSLALTGAEAFF. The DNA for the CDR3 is TGTGCCAGCAGCTTAGCCCTAACGGGAGCTGAAGCTTTCTTT.